The source of this T cell receptor beta chain is a study of regulatory T cells in long-lasting Graves disease. Study-wide context: Positivity for TSH receptor antibodies plus over 5 years of antithyroid drugs meant persistent Graves' disease. Study results and limitations: Persistent disease exhibited a predilection for TRBV28, TRBJ1-2 and TRBJ2-5.

Sequencing libraries for TCR beta were prepared with iRepertoire HTBI primers and Arm-PCR of CDR3 regions. TCRdb itself ran the multiplex PCR reads through MiXCR, one entry per CDR3 protein. Of about 470,000 distinct CDR3 sequences listed, roughly 20% are singletons. Regarding this clonotype: Its antigen is as yet unknown.

V was clipped by 1 base and J by 2 bases; unmatched bases: 6. The CDR3 is 16 residues long. Germline values: CDR1 MGHDK, CDR2 SYGVNS. Indicated time point: persistent/refractory GD, antithyroid drugs over 5 years with positive TRAb. PBMCs provided the RNA from which the TCR library was made. This clonotype was sampled from a female donor with Graves disease. V usage is TRBV25-1 and J usage is TRBJ2-7; 9 bases match TRBD1. Material: peripheral blood mononuclear cells (PBMCs), obtained when the disease was refractory, from a patient treated with antithyroid drugs. The CDR3 here is CASSESQGARPYEQYF. The CDR3 DNA is TGTGCCAGCAGTGAATCACAGGGGGCGCGTCCCTACGAGCAGTACTTC.